This TCR beta chain is from a study of shared clonotypes between healthy human individuals. Study-wide findings and caveats: Collection of samples was limited to blood; tissue repertoires likely differ.

TCRdb's table, derived via immunoSEQ multiplex PCR, lists solely in-frame clones and lacks some. Of about 1 million clones listed, 70% to 80% are singletons. A word on this clone: The antigen remains undetermined.

The CDR3 contains 16 residues. Germline V gene lookup returns CDR1 SGHDT and CDR2 YYEEEE. The V gene lost 4 bases and the J gene lost 3 bases, with 19 bases spanning the gap. Material for sequencing was memory CD4+ T cells sorted from blood. Subset defined: CD45RA-negative fraction. The gene calls are TRBV5-6 and TRBJ1-2; tentatively, D is TRBD1 (6 bases). The receptor comes from a man between 18 and 35 years old in good health. As DNA, the CDR3 is TGTGCCAGCAGCGCCCTTGGGGGGGGCGGATACTATGGCTACACCTTC. It encodes CASSALGGGGYYGYTF.